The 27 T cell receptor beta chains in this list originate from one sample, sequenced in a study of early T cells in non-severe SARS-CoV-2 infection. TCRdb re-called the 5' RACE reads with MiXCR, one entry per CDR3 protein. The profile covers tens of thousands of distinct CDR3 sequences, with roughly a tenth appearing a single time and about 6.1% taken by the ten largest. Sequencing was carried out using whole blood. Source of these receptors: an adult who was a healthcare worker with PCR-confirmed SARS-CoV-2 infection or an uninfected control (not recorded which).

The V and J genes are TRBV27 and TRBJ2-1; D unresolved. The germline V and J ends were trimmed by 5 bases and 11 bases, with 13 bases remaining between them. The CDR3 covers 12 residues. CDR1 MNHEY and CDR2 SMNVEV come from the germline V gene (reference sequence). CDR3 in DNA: TGTGCCAGCAGTGACGATGGCGATAAGCAGTTCTTC. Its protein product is CASSDDGDKQFF.

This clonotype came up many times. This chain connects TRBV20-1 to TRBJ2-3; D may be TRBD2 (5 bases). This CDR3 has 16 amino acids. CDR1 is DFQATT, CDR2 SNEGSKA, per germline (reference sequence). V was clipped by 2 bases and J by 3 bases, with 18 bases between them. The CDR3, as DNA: TGCAGTGCTAGAATGTTCGGACTCGGGATTACAGATACGCAGTATTTT. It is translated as CSARMFGLGITDTQYF.

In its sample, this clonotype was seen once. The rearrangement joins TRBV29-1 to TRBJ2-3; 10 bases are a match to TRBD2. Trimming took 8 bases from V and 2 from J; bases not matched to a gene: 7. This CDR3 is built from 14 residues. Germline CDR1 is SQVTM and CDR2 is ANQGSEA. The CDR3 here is CSFSSGGPTDTQYF. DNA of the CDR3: TGCAGCTTTTCTAGCGGGGGTCCCACAGATACGCAGTATTTT.

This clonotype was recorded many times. CDR3 amino acids: CATSESDYEQYF. CDR3 DNA sequence: TGTGCCACCAGTGAGTCGGACTACGAGCAGTACTTC. The chain joins TRBV24-1 to TRBJ2-7; D gene unclear. The ends were cut back, 4 bases at V and 3 bases at J, with 6 bases in the middle. Germline-derived CDR1 and CDR2 are KGHDR and SFDVKD. The CDR3 covers 12 residues.

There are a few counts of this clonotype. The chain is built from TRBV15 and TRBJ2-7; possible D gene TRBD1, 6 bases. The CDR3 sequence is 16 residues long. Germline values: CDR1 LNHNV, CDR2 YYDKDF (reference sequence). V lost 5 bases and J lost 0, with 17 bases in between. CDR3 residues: CATSRVRTASSYEQYF. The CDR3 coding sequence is TGTGCCACCAGCCGCGTTAGGACAGCCAGCTCCTACGAGCAGTACTTC.

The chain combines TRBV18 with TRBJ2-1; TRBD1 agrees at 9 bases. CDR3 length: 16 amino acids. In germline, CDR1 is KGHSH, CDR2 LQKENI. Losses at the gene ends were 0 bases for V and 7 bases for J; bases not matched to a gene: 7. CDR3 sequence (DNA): TGTGCCAGCTCACCACCAAACAGGGGGCAAATGAATGAGCAGTTCTTC. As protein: CASSPPNRGQMNEQFF.

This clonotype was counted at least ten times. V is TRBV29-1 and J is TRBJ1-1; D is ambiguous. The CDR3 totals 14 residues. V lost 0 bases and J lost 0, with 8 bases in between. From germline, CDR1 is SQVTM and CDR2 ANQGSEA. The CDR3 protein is CSVEEGYLNTEAFF. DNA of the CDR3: TGCAGCGTTGAAGAGGGATACTTGAACACTGAAGCTTTCTTT.

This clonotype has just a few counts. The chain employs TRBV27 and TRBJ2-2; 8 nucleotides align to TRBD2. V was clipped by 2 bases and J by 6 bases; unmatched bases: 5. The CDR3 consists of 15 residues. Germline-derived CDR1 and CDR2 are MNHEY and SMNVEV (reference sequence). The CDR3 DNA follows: TGTGCCAGCAGTTTAGCGGGGGGCTTCGCCGGGGAGCTGTTTTTT. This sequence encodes CASSLAGGFAGELFF.

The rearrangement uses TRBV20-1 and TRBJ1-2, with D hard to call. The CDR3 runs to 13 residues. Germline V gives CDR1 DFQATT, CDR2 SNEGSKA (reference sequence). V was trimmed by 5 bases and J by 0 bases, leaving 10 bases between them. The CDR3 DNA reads TGCAGTGCTGATCAGAGTTCTAACTATGGCTACACCTTC. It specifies CSADQSSNYGYTF.

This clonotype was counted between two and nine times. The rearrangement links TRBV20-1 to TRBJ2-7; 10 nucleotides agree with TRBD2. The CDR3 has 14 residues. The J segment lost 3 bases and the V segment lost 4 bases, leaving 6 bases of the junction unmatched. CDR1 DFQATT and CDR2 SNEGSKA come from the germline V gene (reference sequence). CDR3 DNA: TGCAGTGCTACCCGGGTAGCGGGAGGCTACGAGCAGTACTTC. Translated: CSATRVAGGYEQYF.

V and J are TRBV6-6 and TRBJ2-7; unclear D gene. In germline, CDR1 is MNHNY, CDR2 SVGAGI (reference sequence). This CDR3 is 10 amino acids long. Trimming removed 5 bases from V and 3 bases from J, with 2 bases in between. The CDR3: CASSHYEQYF. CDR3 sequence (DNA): TGTGCCAGCAGTCACTACGAGCAGTACTTC.

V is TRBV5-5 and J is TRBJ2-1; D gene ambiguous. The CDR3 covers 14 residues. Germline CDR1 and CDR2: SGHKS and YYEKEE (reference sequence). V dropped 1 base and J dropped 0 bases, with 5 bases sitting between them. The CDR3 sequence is CASSLRSSYNEQFF. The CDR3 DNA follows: TGTGCCAGCAGCTTGCGGAGCTCCTACAATGAGCAGTTCTTC.

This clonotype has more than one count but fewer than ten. In DNA form, the CDR3 reads TGTGCCAGCAGCTTTCTCCAGGGGGCGAGAACCGGGGAGCTGTTTTTT. Translated, it gives CASSFLQGARTGELFF. The V call is TRBV11-2, the J call TRBJ2-2, with 8 bases lining up with TRBD1. The CDR3 is 16 residues long. The germline V gene encodes CDR1 SGHAT and CDR2 FQNNGV. After removal of 3 bases from V and 5 bases from J, the junction contained 8 bases not matched to a gene.

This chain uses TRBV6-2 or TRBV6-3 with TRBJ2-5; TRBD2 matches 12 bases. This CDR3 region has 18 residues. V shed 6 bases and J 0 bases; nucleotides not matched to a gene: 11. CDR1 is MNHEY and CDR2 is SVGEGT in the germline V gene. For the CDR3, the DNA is TGTGCCAGCAGCCTCCGCGGACTAGCGGGGACGTACCAAGAGACCCAGTACTTC. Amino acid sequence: CASSLRGLAGTYQETQYF.

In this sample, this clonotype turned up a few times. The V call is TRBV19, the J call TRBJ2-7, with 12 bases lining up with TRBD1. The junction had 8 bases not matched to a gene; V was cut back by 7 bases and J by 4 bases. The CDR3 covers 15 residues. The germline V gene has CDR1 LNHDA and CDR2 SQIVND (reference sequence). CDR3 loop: CASTPGQGAFYEQYF. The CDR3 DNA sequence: TGTGCCAGTACCCCGGGACAGGGGGCATTTTACGAGCAGTACTTC.

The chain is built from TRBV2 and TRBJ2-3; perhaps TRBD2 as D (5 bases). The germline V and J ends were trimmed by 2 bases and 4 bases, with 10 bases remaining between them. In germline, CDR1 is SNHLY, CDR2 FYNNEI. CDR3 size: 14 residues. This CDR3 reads CASSERLFPDTQYF. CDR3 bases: TGTGCCAGCAGTGAACGACTATTCCCAGATACGCAGTATTTT.

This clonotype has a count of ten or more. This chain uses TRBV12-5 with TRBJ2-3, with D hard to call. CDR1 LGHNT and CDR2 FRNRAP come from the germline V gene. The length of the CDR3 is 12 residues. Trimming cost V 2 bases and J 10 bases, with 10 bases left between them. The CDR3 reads CASGLSTPAQYF. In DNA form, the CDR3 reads TGTGCTAGTGGTTTGTCTACCCCGGCGCAGTATTTT.

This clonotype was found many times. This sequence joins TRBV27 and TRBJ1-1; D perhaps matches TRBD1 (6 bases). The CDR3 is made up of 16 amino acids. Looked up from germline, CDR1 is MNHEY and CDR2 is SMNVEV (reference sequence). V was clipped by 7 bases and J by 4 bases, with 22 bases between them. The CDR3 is CASTDIRGGGVTEAFF. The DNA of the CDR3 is TGTGCCAGCACCGATATCCGTGGAGGGGGTGTCACTGAAGCTTTCTTT.

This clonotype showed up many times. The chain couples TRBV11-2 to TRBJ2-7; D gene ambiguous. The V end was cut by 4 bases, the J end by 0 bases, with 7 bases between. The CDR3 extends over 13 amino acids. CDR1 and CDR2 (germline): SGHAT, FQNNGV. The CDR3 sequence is CASSSRYSYEQYF. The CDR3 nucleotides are TGTGCCAGCAGCTCCCGATACTCCTACGAGCAGTACTTC.

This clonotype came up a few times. In DNA, the CDR3 is TGTGCCAGCGGGGACGGCAATAATTCACCCCTCCACTTT. This encodes CASGDGNNSPLHF. The chain couples TRBV2 to TRBJ1-6; maybe TRBD1 (5 bases). The CDR3 loop spans 13 amino acids. Trimming stripped 8 bases from V and 5 bases from J, with 10 bases between. The germline V gene encodes CDR1 SNHLY and CDR2 FYNNEI.

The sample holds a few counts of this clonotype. CDR3 amino acids: CATSDPNSSTDTQYF. The CDR3, as DNA: TGTGCCACCAGTGATCCGAACAGTAGCACAGATACGCAGTATTTT. This sequence joins TRBV24-1 and TRBJ2-3; D is unresolved. The CDR3 length is 15 residues. Germline V CDR1 and CDR2: KGHDR, SFDVKD. V lost 3 bases and J 0 bases, leaving 9 bases between the germline ends.

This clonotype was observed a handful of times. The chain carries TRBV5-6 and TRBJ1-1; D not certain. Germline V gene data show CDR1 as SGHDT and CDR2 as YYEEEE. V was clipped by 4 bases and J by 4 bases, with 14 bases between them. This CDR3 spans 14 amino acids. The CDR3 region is CASSPQPPGTEAFF. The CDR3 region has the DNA TGTGCCAGCAGCCCCCAGCCTCCCGGCACTGAAGCTTTCTTT.

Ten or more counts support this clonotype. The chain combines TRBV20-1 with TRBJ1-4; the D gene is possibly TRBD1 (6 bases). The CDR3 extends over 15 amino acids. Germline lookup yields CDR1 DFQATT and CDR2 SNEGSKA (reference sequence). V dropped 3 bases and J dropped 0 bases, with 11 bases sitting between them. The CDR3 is CSARKGEATNEKLFF. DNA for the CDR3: TGCAGTGCTAGGAAGGGGGAGGCAACTAATGAAAAACTGTTTTTT.

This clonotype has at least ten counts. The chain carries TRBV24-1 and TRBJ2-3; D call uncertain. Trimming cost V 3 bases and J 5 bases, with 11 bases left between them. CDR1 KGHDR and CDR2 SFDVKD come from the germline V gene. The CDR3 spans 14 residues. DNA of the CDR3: TGTGCCACCAGTGATCGGACCCTGTTAGATACGCAGTATTTT. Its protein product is CATSDRTLLDTQYF.

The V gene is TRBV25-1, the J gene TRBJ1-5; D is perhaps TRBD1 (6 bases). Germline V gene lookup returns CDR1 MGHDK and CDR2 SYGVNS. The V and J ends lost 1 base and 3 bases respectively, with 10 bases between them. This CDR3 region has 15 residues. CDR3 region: CASSESGQPNQPQHF. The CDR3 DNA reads TGTGCCAGCAGTGAATCGGGACAACCCAATCAGCCCCAGCATTTT.

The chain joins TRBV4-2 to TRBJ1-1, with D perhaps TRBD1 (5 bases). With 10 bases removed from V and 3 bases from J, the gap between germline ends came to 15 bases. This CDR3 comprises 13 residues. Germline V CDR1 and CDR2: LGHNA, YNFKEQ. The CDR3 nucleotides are TGTGCCACGCAGTGGGGCCAGGACACTGAAGCTTTCTTT. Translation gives CATQWGQDTEAFF.

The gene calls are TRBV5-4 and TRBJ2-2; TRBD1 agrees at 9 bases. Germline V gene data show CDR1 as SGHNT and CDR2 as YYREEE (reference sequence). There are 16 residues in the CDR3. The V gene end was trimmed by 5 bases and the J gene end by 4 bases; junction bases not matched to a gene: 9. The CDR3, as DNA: TGTGCCAGCAGGCCCCGGGACAGGGAATCCACCGGGGAGCTGTTTTTT. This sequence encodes CASRPRDRESTGELFF.